The table lists the clone carrying this T cell receptor (beta chain) with a few counts. Its antigen is currently unknown. This record belongs to a study of OX40 agonist ivuxolimab in advanced cancers. Turning to the study itself: Patients received ivuxolimab, an agonistic anti-OX40 (CD134) antibody. Findings and caveats of the study: Partial responders at 0.1-3.0 mg/kg had among the lowest clonal expansion. Low normalized T-cell clonal expansion was also seen in some nonresponders.

The study sampled blood at baseline, cycle 4 day 1, and cycle 7 day 1. The table came from immunoSEQ multiplex PCR; TCRdb's copy has only in-frame clones and leaves some out. The data show nearly 80,000 clones, under 90% seen once. The sequencing here drew on CD4+ or CD8+ T cells sorted from blood, taken in a trial of the OX40 agonist ivuxolimab. The source is an adult with an advanced solid tumor such as melanoma, head and neck, liver or kidney cancer.

The CDR3 protein is CASSPRQGKNTEAFF. As DNA, the CDR3 is TGTGCCAGCAGCCCCCGACAGGGAAAGAACACTGAAGCTTTCTTT. J is TRBJ1-1 and V is TRBV7-6; TRBD1 matches 7 bases. CDR1 is SGHVS, CDR2 FNYEAQ, per germline. This CDR3 is 15 amino acids long. With V trimmed by 5 bases and J by 1 base, 7 bases remained unmatched.